This is a list of T cell receptor beta chains from one sample in a study of siplizumab effects on memory and regulatory T cells. Here immunoSEQ multiplex PCR was the method, and the copy in TCRdb shows in-frame clones only, minus some. The sample consists of approximately 100,000 clones, over 90% of them appearing once. The sequencing sample was made of Tregs sorted from blood. These receptors were obtained from a human donor in good health. The CDR3 runs from the conserved cysteine through the conserved F or W. Part of the rows lack a size; the others show once, few, many or a class for expanded clones.

v_call clone_size cdr3_aa
TRBV7-9 . CASGPGQETQYF
TRBV5-6 once CASSSLRGEQYF
TRBV19 . CASSTRVASAEAFF
TRBV4-2 . CASSESGGRRSVGFRDTIYF
TRBV5-1 . CASSLGLAVKETQYF
TRBV2 few CASTLESMNTEAFF
TRBV29-1 . CSVEGTGNYGYTF
TRBV27 . CASSLSGGSGSYEQYF
TRBV5-1 few CASRQGASSTEAFF
TRBV6-5 . CASSYSPLGNTIYF
TRBV9 once CASSPRGIWNEQFF
TRBV19 . CASSPIVGANLPAQHF
TRBV6-5 . CASRTLNERSSPLHF
TRBV30 . CAWSPGGGDTQYF
TRBV4-1 . CASSQAISYEQYF
TRBV19 . CASTQLFDVYGYTF
TRBV27 . CASSLEGQGAHDEQFF
TRBV5-1 . CATRDRVAGELFF
TRBV6-5 . CASSLDGLVAYEQYF
TRBV7-9 . CASSTMGRGPTGNTIYF
TRBV29-1 . CSVAATGTFTEAFF
TRBV6-1 . CASIIYLWDSYEQYF
TRBV2 . CASSDPGTSGSKSYF
TRBV6-6 . CASRLPGTNTEAFF
TRBV5-1 once CASSLGGNTGELFF
TRBV20-1 once CSASGIRAFF
TRBV7-8 . CASSLGPGGFPTDTQYF
TRBV28 . CASRGQQNTGELFF
TRBV30 . CAWSNGAGYNEQFF
TRBV15 . CATSRGPDEEKLFF
TRBV5-1 . CASSTDSSYGYTF
TRBV30 . CAWSATWWGRGTEAFF
TRBV27 few CASSWGRGQFRNTEAFF
TRBV19 . CASSSQGGARRGYTF
TRBV6-6 . CASSNLAGQFF
TRBV13 . CASSLGGHGYGYTF
TRBV7-9 . CASSLARGLNTEAFF
TRBV7-9 . CASSFGGRAEAFF
TRBV7-2 . CASSLRGFRNTNEKLFF
TRBV7-2 few CASSLEGGGNTEAFF
TRBV6-1 . CASSEQFNQPQHF
TRBV2 medium-sized CASGPYEQYF
TRBV27 . CASSSIADTQYF
TRBV23-1 . CASKGTTTGELFF
TRBV5-6 . CASSLVHTDTQYF
TRBV5-4 . CASSLSGGALLETQYF
TRBV18 . CASSPPGTVEAFF
TRBV6-1 . CASSDRGHQPQHF
TRBV7-9 once CASSSLGGEAFF
TRBV11-3 . CASSINTHEQYF
TRBV10-3 . CAISTQGNYGYTF
TRBV7-2 . CASSSTVNTEAFF
TRBV5-1 . CASSLASGGPSGTGELFF
TRBV7-9 . CASSGTGVLRQYF
TRBV5-4 . CASSLAPRGGRTGELFF
TRBV5-1 . CASSTEREGRTGELFF
TRBV18 . CASSLRTGWRTEAFF
TRBV2 . CASSEGDYTGELFF
TRBV7-9 . CASIRTGGNYGYTF